These 13 T cell receptor beta chains were sequenced from one sample in a study of OX40 agonist ivuxolimab in advanced cancers. TCRdb's copy holds only in-frame clones and misses some; the assay was immunoSEQ multiplex PCR. The sample contains around 76,000 clones, 80% to 90% of which appear only once. The material was CD4+ or CD8+ T cells sorted from blood, obtained in a trial of the OX40 agonist ivuxolimab. These receptors were collected from an adult with an advanced solid tumor such as melanoma, head and neck, liver or kidney cancer.

The chain carries TRBV5-1 and TRBJ2-1; TRBD2 matches 11 bases. Trimming at V came to 4 bases and at J to 6 bases, leaving 6 bases not matched to a gene. Germline V gives CDR1 SGHRS, CDR2 YFSETQ. The CDR3 consists of 15 residues. The CDR3 loop is CASSKVAGGGNEQFF. CDR3 nucleotides: TGCGCCAGCAGCAAAGTAGCGGGAGGGGGCAATGAGCAGTTCTTC.

The rearrangement links TRBV4-3 to TRBJ1-3; D is undetermined. In germline, CDR1 is LGHNA, CDR2 YSLEER. The length of the CDR3 is 17 residues. Trimming left V 6 bases short and J 2 bases short, with 20 bases between. CDR3 protein: CASSRTRNFGPGNTIYF. The CDR3 coding sequence is TGCGCCAGCAGTCGGACGAGGAATTTCGGTCCTGGAAACACCATATATTTT.

The chain employs TRBV30 and TRBJ1-3, with unresolved D. Between the trimmed V and J ends, which lost 0 bases and 0 bases, there was a span of 9 bases. Per germline, CDR1 GTSNPN and CDR2 SVGIG (reference sequence). CDR3 length equals 15 residues. Here the CDR3 DNA reads TGTGCCTGGAGTGTAGGGATTAGCTCTGGAAACACCATATATTTT. It translates to CAWSVGISSGNTIYF.

The rearrangement uses TRBV7-9 and TRBJ2-7; D is uncertain. This CDR3 has 14 residues. Germline-derived CDR1 and CDR2 are SEHNR and FQNEAQ (reference sequence). Trimming stripped 2 bases from V and 5 bases from J, with 13 bases between. This CDR3 is CASSLMWSADEQYF. CDR3 nucleotides: TGTGCCAGCAGCTTAATGTGGTCTGCGGACGAGCAGTACTTC.

This clone was observed a handful of times. The gene calls are TRBV5-4 and TRBJ2-1, with 12 bases that match TRBD2. J gave up 0 bases and V 1 base, and 5 bases lay outside the gene matches. The germline CDR1 and CDR2 sequences are SGHNT and YYREEE (reference sequence). This CDR3 is built from 18 residues. CDR3 residues: CASSLRLAGGSSYNEQFF. The CDR3 DNA reads as TGTGCCAGCAGCTTGAGGCTAGCGGGAGGGAGCTCCTACAATGAGCAGTTCTTC.

The genes are TRBV9 and TRBJ1-1; D uncertain. This CDR3 is 14 amino acids long. Trimming left V 3 bases short and J 2 bases short, with 11 bases between. In germline, CDR1 is SGDLS, CDR2 YYNGEE. CDR3 DNA sequence: TGTGCCAGCAGCGCCCGGGGAGTTAACACTGAAGCTTTCTTT. It specifies CASSARGVNTEAFF.

This chain links TRBV6-5 with TRBJ1-6; no definite D call. V was clipped by 5 bases and J by 3 bases, with 11 bases between them. The germline V gene encodes CDR1 MNHEY and CDR2 SVGAGI. The CDR3 runs to 15 residues. In DNA, the CDR3 is TGTGCCAGCAGTGCAACAGAGATCTATAATTCACCCCTCCACTTT. Encoded protein: CASSATEIYNSPLHF.

The V call is TRBV27, the J call TRBJ2-2, with D perhaps assigned TRBD1 or TRBD2 (5 bases each). Germline CDR1 and CDR2: MNHEY and SMNVEV (reference sequence). This CDR3 is 14 amino acids long. The ends were cut back, 2 bases at V and 5 bases at J, with 9 bases in the middle. As DNA, the CDR3 is TGTGCCAGCAGTTTAGACTGGGGGACCGGGGAGCTGTTTTTT. This gives the protein CASSLDWGTGELFF.

The chain is built from TRBV30 and TRBJ1-1; D is uncertain. The CDR3 runs 11 residues. V was clipped by 0 bases and J by 8 bases, with 7 bases between them. CDR1 and CDR2 (germline): GTSNPN, SVGIG (reference sequence). The CDR3 here is CAWSVRSEAFF. For the CDR3, the DNA is TGTGCCTGGAGTGTAAGGTCAGAAGCTTTCTTT. Using reference TRBV30 and TRBJ1-1 for the parts outside the CDR3, the full variable domain is SQTIHQWPATLVQPVGSPLSLECTVEGTSNPNLYWYRQAAGRGLQLLFYSVGIGQISSEVPQNLSASRPQDRQFILSSKKLLLSDSGFYLCAWSVRSEAFFGQGTRLTVV.

The rearrangement uses TRBV7-2 and TRBJ2-3; 8 positions agree with TRBD1. CDR1 is SGHTA, CDR2 FQGNSA, per germline. The ends lost 1 base at V and 14 bases at J; junction bases unmatched: 5. This CDR3 spans 12 amino acids. CDR3 coding DNA: TGTGCCAGCAGCTTAGACTGGACAGGGCTGTATTTT. It codes for CASSLDWTGLYF.

This chain links TRBV27 with TRBJ1-1, with a possible D match to TRBD1 (6 bases). Deletions cut 5 bases from V and 4 bases from J, with 14 bases between. Germline V gives CDR1 MNHEY, CDR2 SMNVEV (reference sequence). The CDR3 spans 14 residues. The CDR3 nucleotides are TGTGCCAGCAGTCTAGGGGGAAGGGCCACTGAAGCTTTCTTT. Amino acid sequence: CASSLGGRATEAFF.

The rearrangement uses TRBV7-9 and TRBJ2-3; TRBD2 aligns across 7 bases. V gave up 4 bases and J gave up 5 bases; unmatched junction bases: 6. The CDR3 is 14 residues long. Germline-derived CDR1 and CDR2 are SEHNR and FQNEAQ (reference sequence). CDR3: CASSSRTREDTQYF. The CDR3 coding sequence is TGTGCCAGCAGCTCCCGGACTAGAGAAGATACGCAGTATTTT.

The chain links TRBV5-1 to TRBJ2-7, with TRBD1 identical over 9 bases. Germline V gene data show CDR1 as SGHRS and CDR2 as YFSETQ. The CDR3 loop spans 15 amino acids. With 0 bases clipped from V and 4 bases from J, the junction kept 5 bases outside the gene matches. This chain's CDR3 is CASSLATGGGYEQYF. The DNA for the CDR3 is TGCGCCAGCAGCTTGGCTACAGGGGGCGGGTACGAGCAGTACTTC. The whole variable domain, filled in from reference TRBV5-1 and TRBJ2-7, reads KAGVTQTPRYLIKTRGQQVTLSCSPISGHRSVSWYQQTPGQGLQFLFEYFSETQRNKGNFPGRFSGRQFSNSRSEMNVSTLELGDSALYLCASSLATGGGYEQYFGPGTRLTVT.